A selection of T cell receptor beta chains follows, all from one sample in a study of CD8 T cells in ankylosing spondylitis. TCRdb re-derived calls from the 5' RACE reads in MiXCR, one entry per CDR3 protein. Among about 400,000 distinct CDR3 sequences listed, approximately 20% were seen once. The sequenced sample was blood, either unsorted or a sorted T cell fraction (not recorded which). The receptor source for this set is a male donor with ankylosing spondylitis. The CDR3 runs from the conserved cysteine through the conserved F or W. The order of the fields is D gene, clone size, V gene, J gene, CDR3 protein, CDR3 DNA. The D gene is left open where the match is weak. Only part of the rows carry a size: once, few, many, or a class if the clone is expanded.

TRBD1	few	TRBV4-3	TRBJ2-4	CASSHHPGTGMSKNIQYF	TGCGCCAGCAGCCACCATCCCGGGACAGGGATGTCCAAAAACATTCAGTACTTC
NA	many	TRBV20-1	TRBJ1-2	CSASQGEGYGYTF	TGCAGTGCTAGTCAGGGAGAGGGCTATGGCTACACCTTC
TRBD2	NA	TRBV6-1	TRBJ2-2	CASSPRVGGSANTGELFF	TGTGCCAGCAGCCCTCGGGTCGGCGGGAGTGCGAACACCGGGGAGCTGTTTTTT
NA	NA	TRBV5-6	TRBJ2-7	CASSLGLINEQYF	TGTGCCAGCAGCTTGGGACTCATTAACGAGCAGTACTTC
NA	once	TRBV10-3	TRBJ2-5	CAIANGLQETQYF	TGTGCCATCGCGAATGGACTACAAGAGACCCAGTACTTC
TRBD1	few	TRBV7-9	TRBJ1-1	CASSFTGARAFF	TGTGCCAGCAGCTTTACAGGGGCGAGGGCTTTCTTT
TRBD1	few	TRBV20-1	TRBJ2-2	CSARASDRGPSGELFF	TGCAGTGCTAGAGCTTCTGACAGGGGGCCTAGTGGGGAGCTGTTTTTT
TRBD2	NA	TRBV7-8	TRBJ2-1	CASSLALWASGYNEQFF	TGTGCCAGCAGCTTAGCGCTGTGGGCTAGCGGTTACAATGAGCAGTTCTTC
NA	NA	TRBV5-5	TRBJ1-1	CASSLAIRGRMNTEAFF	TGTGCCAGCAGCTTGGCTATCCGGGGTCGCATGAACACTGAAGCTTTCTTT
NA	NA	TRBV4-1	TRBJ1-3	CASSRETDPIAGNTIYF	TGCGCCAGCAGCCGGGAGACAGACCCGATTGCTGGAAACACCATATATTTT
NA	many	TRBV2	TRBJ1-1	CARGTERRGTEAFF	TGTGCCCGAGGGACGGAGAGGCGGGGCACTGAAGCTTTCTTT
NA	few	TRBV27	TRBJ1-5	CASSFSSDQPQHF	TGTGCCAGCAGTTTTTCGAGTGATCAGCCCCAGCATTTT
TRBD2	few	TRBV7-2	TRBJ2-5	CASSPSSGRGETQYF	TGTGCCAGCAGCCCCAGTTCCGGGAGGGGGGAGACCCAGTACTTC
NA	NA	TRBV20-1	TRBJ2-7	CSAREGGRGPEQYF	TGCAGTGCTAGAGAGGGGGGACGGGGGCCCGAGCAGTACTTC
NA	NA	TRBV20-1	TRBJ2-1	CSASFRGYNEQFF	TGCAGTGCTAGCTTCCGGGGCTACAATGAGCAGTTCTTC
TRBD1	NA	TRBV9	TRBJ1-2	CASRKPGQGARGYTF	TGTGCCAGCAGAAAGCCGGGACAGGGGGCGCGAGGCTACACCTTC
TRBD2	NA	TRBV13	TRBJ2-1	CASSLESGGAANEQFF	TGTGCCAGCAGCTTAGAGAGCGGGGGGGCCGCCAATGAGCAGTTCTTC
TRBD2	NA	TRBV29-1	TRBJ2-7	CSVSRGGGLAGVHEQYF	TGCAGCGTCTCCAGAGGTGGAGGACTAGCGGGAGTCCACGAGCAGTACTTC
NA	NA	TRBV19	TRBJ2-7	CASSIRSGGSYEQYF	TGTGCCAGTAGTATTAGATCCGGCGGCTCCTACGAGCAGTACTTC
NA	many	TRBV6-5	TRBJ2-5	CASSWDRRGETQYF	TGTGCCAGCAGTTGGGACCGGAGGGGGGAGACCCAGTACTTC
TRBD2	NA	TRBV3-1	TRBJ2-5	CASSQVWSAGQETQYF	TGTGCCAGCAGCCAAGTCTGGTCAGCGGGACAAGAGACCCAGTACTTC
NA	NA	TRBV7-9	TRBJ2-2	CARSSEGDNPNTGELFF	TGTGCCAGGAGCTCAGAGGGGGACAACCCGAACACCGGGGAGCTGTTTTTT
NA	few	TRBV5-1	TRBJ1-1	CASSLPSSNTEAFF	TGCGCCAGCAGCTTGCCAAGCAGTAACACTGAAGCTTTCTTT
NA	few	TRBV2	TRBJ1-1	CASSQGWVNTEAFF	TGTGCCAGCAGCCAGGGGTGGGTGAACACTGAAGCTTTCTTT
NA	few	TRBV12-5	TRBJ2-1	CASGKGGEPNEQFF	TGTGCTAGTGGGAAGGGGGGAGAACCCAATGAGCAGTTCTTC
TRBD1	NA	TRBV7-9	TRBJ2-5	CASSSQGVGETQYF	TGTGCCAGCAGCTCACAGGGGGTCGGGGAGACCCAGTACTTC
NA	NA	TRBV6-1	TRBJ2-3	CASSAMGLGPDTQYF	TGTGCCAGCAGTGCTATGGGGTTGGGGCCAGATACGCAGTATTTT
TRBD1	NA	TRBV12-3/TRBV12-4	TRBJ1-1	CASSTGTGDTEAFF	TGTGCCAGCAGCACCGGGACAGGGGACACTGAAGCTTTCTTT
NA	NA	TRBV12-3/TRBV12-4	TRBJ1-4	CASSFDRRNEKLFF	TGTGCCAGCAGTTTCGACAGGAGGAATGAAAAACTGTTTTTT
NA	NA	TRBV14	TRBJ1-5	CASSQAGDQPQHF	TGTGCCAGCAGCCAAGCCGGGGATCAGCCCCAGCATTTT
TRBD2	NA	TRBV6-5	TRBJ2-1	CASSYSGSGRAGEQFF	TGTGCCAGCAGTTACTCGGGAAGCGGGAGGGCCGGTGAGCAGTTCTTC
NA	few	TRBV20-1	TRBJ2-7	CSARRAGYEQYF	TGCAGTGCTAGGAGGGCGGGCTACGAGCAGTACTTC